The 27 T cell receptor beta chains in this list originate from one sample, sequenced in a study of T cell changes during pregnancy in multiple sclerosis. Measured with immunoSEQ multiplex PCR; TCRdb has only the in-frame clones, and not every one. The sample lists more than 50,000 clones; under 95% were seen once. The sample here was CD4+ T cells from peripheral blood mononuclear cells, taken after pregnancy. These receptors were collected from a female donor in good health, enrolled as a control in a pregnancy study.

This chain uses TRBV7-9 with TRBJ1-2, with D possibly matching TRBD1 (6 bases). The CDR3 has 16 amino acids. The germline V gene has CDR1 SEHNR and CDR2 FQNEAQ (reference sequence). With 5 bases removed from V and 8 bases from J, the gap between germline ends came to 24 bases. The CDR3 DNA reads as TGTGCCAGCAGCCAAACCACCAGGACAGACCTCTCGGGCTACACCTTC. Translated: CASSQTTRTDLSGYTF.

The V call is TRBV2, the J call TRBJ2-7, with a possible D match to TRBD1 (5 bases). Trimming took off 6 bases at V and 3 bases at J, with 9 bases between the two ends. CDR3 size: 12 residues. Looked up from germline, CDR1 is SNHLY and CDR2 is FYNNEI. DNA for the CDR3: TGTGCCAGCAGCGGACACGACTACGAGCAGTACTTC. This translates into CASSGHDYEQYF.

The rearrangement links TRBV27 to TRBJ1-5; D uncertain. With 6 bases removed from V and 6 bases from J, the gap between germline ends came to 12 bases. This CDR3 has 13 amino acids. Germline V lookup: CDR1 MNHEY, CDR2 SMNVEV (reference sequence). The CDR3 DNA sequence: TGTGCCAGCAGGCATACATCGGGTCAGCCCCAGCATTTT. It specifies CASRHTSGQPQHF.

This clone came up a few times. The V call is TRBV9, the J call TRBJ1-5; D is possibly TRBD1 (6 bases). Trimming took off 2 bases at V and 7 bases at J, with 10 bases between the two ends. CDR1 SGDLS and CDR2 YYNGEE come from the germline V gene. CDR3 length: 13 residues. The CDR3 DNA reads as TGTGCCAGCAGCGTGGCAGGGGAGCAGCCCCAGCATTTT. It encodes CASSVAGEQPQHF.

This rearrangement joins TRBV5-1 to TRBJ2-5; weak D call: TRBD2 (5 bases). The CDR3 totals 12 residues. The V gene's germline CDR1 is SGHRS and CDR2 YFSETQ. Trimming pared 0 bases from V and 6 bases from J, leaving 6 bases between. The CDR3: CASSLDGKTQYF. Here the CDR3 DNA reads TGCGCCAGCAGCTTGGACGGGAAGACCCAGTACTTC. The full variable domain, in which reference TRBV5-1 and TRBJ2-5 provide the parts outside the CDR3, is KAGVTQTPRYLIKTRGQQVTLSCSPISGHRSVSWYQQTPGQGLQFLFEYFSETQRNKGNFPGRFSGRQFSNSRSEMNVSTLELGDSALYLCASSLDGKTQYFGPGTRLLVL.

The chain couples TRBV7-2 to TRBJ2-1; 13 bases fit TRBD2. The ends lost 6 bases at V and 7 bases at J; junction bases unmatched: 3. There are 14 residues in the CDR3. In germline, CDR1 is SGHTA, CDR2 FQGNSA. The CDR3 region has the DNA TGTGCCAGCAGTGAACTAGCGGGGGGGAATGAGCAGTTCTTC. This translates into CASSELAGGNEQFF.

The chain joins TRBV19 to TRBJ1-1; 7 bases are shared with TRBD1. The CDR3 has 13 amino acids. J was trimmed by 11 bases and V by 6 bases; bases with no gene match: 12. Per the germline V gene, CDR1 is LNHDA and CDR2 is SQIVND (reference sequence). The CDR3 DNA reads TGTGCCAGTAGCACTCCAGGGGGTAGTCGGGCTTTCTTT. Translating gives CASSTPGGSRAFF.

CDR3 in DNA: TGTGCCAGCAGCTTAGCTAGCGGGGGGGCGAATGAGCAGTTCTTC. It yields the protein CASSLASGGANEQFF. The chain links TRBV7-3 to TRBJ2-1; 12 bases are shared with TRBD2. The CDR3 length is 15 residues. Trimming at V came to 2 bases and at J to 7 bases, leaving 3 bases not matched to a gene. Looked up from germline, CDR1 is SGHTA and CDR2 is FQGTGA.

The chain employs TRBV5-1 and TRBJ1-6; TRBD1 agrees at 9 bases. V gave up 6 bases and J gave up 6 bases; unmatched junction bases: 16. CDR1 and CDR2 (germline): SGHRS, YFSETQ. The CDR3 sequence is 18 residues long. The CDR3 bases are TGCGCCAGCACAGACCTTAAACAGGGGGCGCAAGGTAATTCACCCCTCCACTTT. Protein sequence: CASTDLKQGAQGNSPLHF. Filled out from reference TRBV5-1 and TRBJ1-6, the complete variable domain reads KAGVTQTPRYLIKTRGQQVTLSCSPISGHRSVSWYQQTPGQGLQFLFEYFSETQRNKGNFPGRFSGRQFSNSRSEMNVSTLELGDSALYLCASTDLKQGAQGNSPLHFGNGTRLTVT.

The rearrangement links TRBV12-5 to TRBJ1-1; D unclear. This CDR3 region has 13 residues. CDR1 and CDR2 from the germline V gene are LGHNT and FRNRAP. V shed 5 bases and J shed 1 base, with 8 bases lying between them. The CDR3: CASGHQANTEAFF. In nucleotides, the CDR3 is TGTGCTAGTGGTCATCAGGCGAACACTGAAGCTTTCTTT.

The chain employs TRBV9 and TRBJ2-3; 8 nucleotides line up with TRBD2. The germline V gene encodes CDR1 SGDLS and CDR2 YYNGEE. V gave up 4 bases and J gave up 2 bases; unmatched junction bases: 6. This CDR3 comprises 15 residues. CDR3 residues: CASSQAGALTDTQYF. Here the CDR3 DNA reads TGTGCCAGCAGCCAAGCGGGGGCCCTCACAGATACGCAGTATTTT.

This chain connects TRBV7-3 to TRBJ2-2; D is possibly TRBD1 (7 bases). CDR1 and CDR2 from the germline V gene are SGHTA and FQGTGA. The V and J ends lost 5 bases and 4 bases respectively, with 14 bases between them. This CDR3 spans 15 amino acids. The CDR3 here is CASSLRQGGTGELFF. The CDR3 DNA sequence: TGTGCCAGCAGCCTCCGACAGGGAGGCACCGGGGAGCTGTTTTTT.

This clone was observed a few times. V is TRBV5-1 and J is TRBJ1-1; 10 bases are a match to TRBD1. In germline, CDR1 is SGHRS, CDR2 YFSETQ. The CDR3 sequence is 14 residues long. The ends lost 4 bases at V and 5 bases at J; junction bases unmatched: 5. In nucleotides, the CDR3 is TGCGCCAGCAGCAGTGACAGGGGGCAAACTGAAGCTTTCTTT. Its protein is CASSSDRGQTEAFF.

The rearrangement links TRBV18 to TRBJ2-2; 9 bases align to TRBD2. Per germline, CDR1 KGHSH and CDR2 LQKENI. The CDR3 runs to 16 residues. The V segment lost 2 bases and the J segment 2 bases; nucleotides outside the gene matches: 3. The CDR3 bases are TGTGCCAGCTCACCAAGACTAGCGGAAAACACCGGGGAGCTGTTTTTT. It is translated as CASSPRLAENTGELFF.

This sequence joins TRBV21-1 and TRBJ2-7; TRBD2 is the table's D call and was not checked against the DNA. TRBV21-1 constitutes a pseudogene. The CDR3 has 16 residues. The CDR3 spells CASSKGGAEGHYEQYF. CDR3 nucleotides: TGTGCCAGCAGCAAGGGGGGGGCGGAGGGGCACTACGAGCAGTACTTC.

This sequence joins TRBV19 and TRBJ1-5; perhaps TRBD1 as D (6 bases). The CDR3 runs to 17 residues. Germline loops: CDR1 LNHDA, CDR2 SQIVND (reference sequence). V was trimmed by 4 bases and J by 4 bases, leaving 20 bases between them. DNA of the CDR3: TGTGCCAGTAGTACCGACCGTCTTGGGGGCCCAAATCAGCCCCAGCATTTT. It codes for CASSTDRLGGPNQPQHF.

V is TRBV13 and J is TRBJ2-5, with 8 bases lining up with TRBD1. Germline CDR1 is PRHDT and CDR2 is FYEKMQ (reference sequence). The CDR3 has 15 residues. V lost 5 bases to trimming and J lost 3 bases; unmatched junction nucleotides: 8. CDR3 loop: CASSPGTGFEETQYF. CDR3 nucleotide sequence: TGTGCCAGCAGCCCCGGGACAGGCTTCGAAGAGACCCAGTACTTC.

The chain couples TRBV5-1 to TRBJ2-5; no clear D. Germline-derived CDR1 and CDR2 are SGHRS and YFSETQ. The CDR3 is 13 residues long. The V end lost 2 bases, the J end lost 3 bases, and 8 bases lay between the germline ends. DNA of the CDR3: TGCGCCAGCAGCTTTGGCCTAGAAGAGACCCAGTACTTC. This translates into CASSFGLEETQYF.

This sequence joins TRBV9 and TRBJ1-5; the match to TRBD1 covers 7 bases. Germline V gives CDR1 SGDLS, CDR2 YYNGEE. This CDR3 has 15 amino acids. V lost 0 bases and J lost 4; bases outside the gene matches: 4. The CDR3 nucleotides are TGTGCCAGCAGCGTAGGACAGGGCACGAATCAGCCCCAGCATTTT. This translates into CASSVGQGTNQPQHF.

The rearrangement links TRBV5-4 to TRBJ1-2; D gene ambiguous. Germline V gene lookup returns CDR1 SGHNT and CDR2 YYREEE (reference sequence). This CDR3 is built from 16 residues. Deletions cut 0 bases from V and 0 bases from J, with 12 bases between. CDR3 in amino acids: CASSLVGDGTNYGYTF. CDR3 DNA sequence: TGTGCCAGCAGCTTGGTGGGAGACGGTACTAACTATGGCTACACCTTC.

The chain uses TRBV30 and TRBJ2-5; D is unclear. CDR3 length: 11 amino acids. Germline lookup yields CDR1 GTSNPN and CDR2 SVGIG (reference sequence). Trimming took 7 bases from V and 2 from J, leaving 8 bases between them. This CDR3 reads CALTSQETQYF. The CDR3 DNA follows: TGTGCCTTGACATCACAAGAGACCCAGTACTTC.

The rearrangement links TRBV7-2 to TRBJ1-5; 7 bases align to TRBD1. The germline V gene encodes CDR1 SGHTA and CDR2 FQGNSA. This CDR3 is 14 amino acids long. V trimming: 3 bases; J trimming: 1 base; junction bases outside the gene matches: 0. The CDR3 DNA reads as TGTGCCAGCAGCTTGGGACAGAGCAATCAGCCCCAGCATTTT. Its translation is CASSLGQSNQPQHF. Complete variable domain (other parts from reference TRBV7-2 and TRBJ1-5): GAGVSQSPSNKVTEKGKDVELRCDPISGHTALYWYRQSLGQGLEFLIYFQGNSAPDKSGLPSDRFSAERTGGSVSTLTIQRTQQEDSAVYLCASSLGQSNQPQHFGDGTRLSIL.

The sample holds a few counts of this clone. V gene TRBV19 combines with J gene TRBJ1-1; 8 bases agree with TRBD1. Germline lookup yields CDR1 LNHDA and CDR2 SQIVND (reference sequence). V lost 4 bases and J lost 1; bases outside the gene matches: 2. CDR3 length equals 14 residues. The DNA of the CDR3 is TGTGCCAGTAGTACCGGACAGGGGAACACTGAAGCTTTCTTT. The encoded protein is CASSTGQGNTEAFF.

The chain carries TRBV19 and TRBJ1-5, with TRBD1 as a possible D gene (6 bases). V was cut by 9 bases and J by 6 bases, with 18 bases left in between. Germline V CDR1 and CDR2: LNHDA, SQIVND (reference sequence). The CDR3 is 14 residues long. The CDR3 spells CASGKQGEGQPQHF. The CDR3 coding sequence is TGTGCCAGCGGGAAACAGGGTGAGGGTCAGCCCCAGCATTTT.

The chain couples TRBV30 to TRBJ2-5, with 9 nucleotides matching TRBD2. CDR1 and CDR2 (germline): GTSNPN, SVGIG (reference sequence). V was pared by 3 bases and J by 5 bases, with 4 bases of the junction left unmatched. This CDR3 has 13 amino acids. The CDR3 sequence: CAWSLAGYETQYF. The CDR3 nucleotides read TGTGCCTGGAGCCTAGCGGGGTACGAGACCCAGTACTTC.

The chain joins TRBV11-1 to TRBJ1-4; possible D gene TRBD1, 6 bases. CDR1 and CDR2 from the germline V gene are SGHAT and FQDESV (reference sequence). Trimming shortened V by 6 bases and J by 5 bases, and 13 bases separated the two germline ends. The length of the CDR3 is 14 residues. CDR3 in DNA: TGTGCCAGCAGTTCCGACAGGACGAATGAAAAACTGTTTTTT. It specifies CASSSDRTNEKLFF. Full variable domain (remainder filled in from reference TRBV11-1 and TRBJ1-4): EAEVAQSPRYKITEKSQAVAFWCDPISGHATLYWYRQILGQGPELLVQFQDESVVDDSQLPKDRFSAERLKGVDSTLKIQPAELGDSAMYLCASSSDRTNEKLFFGSGTQLSVL.

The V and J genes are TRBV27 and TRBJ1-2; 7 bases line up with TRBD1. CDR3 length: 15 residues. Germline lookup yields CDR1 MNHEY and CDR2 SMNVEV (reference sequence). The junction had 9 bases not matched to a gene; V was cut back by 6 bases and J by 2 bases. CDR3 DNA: TGTGCCAGCAGGGATGACAGGGCTGGGAACTATGGCTACACCTTC. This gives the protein CASRDDRAGNYGYTF.